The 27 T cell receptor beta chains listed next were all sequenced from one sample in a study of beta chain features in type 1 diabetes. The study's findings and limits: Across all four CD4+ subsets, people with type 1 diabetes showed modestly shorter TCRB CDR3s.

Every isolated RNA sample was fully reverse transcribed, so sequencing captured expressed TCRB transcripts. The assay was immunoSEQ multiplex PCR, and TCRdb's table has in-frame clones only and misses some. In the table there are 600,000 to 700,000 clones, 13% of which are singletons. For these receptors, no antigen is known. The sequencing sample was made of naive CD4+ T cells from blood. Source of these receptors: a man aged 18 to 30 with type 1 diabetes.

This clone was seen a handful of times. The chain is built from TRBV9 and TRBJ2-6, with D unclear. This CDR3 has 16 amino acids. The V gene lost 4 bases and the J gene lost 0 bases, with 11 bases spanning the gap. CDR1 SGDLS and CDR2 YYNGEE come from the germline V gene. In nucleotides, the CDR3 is TGTGCCAGCAGCCCAAGACCTAGCTCTGGGGCCAACGTCCTGACTTTC. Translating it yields CASSPRPSSGANVLTF.

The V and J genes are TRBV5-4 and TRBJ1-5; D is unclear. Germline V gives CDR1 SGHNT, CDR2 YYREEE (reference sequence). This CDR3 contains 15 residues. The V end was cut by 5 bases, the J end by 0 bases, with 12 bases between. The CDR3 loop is CASSPSPNSNQPQHF. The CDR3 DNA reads TGTGCCAGCAGTCCGAGTCCAAATAGCAATCAGCCCCAGCATTTT.

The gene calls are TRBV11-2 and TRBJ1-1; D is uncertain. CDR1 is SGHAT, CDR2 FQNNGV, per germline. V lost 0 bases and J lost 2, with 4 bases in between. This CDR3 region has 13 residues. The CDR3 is CASSLDINTEAFF. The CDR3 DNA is TGTGCCAGCAGCTTAGACATTAACACTGAAGCTTTCTTT.

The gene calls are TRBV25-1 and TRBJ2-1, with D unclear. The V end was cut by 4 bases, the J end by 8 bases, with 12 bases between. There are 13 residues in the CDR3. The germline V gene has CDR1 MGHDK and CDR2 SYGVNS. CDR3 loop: CASSAYPTHEQFF. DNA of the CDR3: TGTGCCAGCAGTGCCTACCCTACCCATGAGCAGTTCTTC. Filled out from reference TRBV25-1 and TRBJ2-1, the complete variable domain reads EADIYQTPRYLVIGTGKKITLECSQTMGHDKMYWYQQDPGMELHLIHYSYGVNSTEKGDLSSESTVSRIRTEHFPLTLESARPSHTSQYLCASSAYPTHEQFFGPGTRLTVL.

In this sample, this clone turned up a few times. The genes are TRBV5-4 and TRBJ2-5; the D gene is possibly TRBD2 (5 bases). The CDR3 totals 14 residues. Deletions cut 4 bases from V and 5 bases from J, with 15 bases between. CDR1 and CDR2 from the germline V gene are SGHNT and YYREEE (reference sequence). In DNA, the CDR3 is TGTGCCAGCAGCCTCCGGGCCCCGGGGGAGACCCAGTACTTC. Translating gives CASSLRAPGETQYF.

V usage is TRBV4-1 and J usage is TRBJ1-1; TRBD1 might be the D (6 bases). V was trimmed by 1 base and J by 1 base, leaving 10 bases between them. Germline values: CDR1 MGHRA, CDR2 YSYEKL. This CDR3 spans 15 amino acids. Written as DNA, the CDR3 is TGCGCCAGCAGCCAAGGGGGGGCAGGGAACACTGAAGCTTTCTTT. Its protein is CASSQGGAGNTEAFF.

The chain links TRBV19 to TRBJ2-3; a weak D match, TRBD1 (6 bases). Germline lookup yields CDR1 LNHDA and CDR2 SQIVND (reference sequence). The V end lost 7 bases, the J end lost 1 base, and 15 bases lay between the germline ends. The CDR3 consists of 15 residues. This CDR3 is CASTQTTGRTDTQYF. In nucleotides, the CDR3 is TGTGCCAGTACCCAGACGACAGGCCGCACAGATACGCAGTATTTT.

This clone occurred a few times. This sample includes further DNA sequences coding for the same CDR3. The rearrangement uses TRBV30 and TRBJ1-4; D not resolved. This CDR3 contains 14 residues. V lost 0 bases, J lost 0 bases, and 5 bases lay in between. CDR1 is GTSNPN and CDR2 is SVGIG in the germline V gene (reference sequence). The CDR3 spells CAWSVDATNEKLFF. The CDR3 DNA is TGTGCCTGGAGTGTAGACGCAACTAATGAAAAACTGTTTTTT.

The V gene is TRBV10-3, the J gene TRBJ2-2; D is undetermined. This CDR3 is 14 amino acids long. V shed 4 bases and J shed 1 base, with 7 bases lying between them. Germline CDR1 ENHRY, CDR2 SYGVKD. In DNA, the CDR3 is TGTGCCATCAGTGTGCGGCAGAACACCGGGGAGCTGTTTTTT. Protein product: CAISVRQNTGELFF.

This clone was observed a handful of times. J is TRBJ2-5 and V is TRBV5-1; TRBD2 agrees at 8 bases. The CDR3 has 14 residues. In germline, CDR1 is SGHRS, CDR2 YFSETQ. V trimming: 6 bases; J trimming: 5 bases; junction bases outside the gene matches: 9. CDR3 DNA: TGCGCCAGCACCCAGCGGGGGCCCCCGGAGACCCAGTACTTC. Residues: CASTQRGPPETQYF.

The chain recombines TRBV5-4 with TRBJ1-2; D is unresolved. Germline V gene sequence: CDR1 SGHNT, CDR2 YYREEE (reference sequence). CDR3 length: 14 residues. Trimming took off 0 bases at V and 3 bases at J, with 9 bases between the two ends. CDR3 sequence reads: CASSLAGFDYGYTF. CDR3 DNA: TGTGCCAGCAGCTTGGCAGGTTTCGACTATGGCTACACCTTC. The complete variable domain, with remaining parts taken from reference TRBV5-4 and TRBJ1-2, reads ETGVTQSPTHLIKTRGQQVTLRCSSQSGHNTVSWYQQALGQGPQFIFQYYREEENGRGNFPPRFSGLQFPNYSSELNVNALELDDSALYLCASSLAGFDYGYTFGSGTRLTVV.

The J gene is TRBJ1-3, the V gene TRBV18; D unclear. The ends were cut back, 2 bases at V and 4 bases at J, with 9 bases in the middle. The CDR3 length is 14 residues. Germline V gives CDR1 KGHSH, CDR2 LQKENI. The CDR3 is CASSPWDHGNTIYF. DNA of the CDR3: TGTGCCAGCTCACCATGGGATCACGGAAACACCATATATTTT.

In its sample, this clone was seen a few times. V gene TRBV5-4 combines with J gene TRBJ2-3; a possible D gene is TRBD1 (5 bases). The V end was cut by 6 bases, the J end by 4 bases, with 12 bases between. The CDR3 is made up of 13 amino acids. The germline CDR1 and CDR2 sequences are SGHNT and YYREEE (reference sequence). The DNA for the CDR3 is TGTGCCAGCACCTTAGGGGCCGCAGATACGCAGTATTTT. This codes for CASTLGAADTQYF.

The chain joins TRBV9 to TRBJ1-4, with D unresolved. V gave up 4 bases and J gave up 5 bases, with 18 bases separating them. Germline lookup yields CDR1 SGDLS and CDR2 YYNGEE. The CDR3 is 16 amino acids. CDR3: CASSWSSGQPNEKLFF. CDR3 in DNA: TGTGCCAGCAGCTGGTCGTCCGGGCAGCCCAATGAAAAACTGTTTTTT.

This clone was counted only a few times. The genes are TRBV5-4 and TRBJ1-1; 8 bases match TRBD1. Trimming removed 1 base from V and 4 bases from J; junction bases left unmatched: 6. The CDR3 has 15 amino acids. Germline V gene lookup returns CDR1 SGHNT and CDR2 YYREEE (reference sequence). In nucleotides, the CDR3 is TGTGCCAGCAGCTTGCCCATCACAGGGGGCACTGAAGCTTTCTTT. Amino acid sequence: CASSLPITGGTEAFF.

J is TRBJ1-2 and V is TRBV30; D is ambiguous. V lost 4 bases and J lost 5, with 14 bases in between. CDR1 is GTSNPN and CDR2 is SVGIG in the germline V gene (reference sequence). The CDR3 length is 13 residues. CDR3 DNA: TGTGCCTGGACCCACCGGGATAAATATGGCTACACCTTC. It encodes CAWTHRDKYGYTF.

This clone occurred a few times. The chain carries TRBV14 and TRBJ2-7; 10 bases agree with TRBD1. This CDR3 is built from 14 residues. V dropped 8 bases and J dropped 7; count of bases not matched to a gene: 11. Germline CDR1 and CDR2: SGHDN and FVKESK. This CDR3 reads CASAEGQGLREQYF. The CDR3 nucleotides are TGTGCCAGCGCCGAGGGACAGGGGTTGAGGGAGCAGTACTTC.

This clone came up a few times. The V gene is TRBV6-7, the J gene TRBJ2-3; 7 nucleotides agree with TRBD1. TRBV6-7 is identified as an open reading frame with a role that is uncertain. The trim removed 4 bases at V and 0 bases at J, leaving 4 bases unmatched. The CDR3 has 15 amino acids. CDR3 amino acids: CASSCDRESTDTQYF. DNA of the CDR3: TGTGCCAGCAGTTGCGACAGGGAAAGCACAGATACGCAGTATTTT.

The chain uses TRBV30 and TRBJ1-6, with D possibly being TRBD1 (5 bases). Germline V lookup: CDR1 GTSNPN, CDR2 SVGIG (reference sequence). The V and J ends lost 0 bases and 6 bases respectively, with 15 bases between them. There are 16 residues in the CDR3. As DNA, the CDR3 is TGTGCCTGGAGTGTACCGGGACGGGCGGGTAATTCACCCCTCCACTTT. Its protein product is CAWSVPGRAGNSPLHF.

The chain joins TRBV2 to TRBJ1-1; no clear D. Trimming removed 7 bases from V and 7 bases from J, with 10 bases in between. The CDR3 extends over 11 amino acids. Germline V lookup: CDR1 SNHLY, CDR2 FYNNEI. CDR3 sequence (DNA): TGTGCCAGCACCAGACGGGATGAAGCTTTCTTT. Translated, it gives CASTRRDEAFF.

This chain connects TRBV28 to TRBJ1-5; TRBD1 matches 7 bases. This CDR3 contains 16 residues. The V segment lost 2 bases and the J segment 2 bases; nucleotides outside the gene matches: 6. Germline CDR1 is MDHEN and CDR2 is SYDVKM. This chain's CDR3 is CASSLPQGGRNQPQHF. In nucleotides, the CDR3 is TGTGCCAGCAGTTTACCCCAGGGGGGACGCAATCAGCCCCAGCATTTT.

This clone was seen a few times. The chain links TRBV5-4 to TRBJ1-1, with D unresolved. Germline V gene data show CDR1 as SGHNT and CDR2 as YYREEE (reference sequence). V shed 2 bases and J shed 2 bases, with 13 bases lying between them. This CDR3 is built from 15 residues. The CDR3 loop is CASSLPLGSNTEAFF. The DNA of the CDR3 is TGTGCCAGCAGCTTACCGTTAGGATCAAACACTGAAGCTTTCTTT. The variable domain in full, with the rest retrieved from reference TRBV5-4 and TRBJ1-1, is ETGVTQSPTHLIKTRGQQVTLRCSSQSGHNTVSWYQQALGQGPQFIFQYYREEENGRGNFPPRFSGLQFPNYSSELNVNALELDDSALYLCASSLPLGSNTEAFFGQGTRLTVV.

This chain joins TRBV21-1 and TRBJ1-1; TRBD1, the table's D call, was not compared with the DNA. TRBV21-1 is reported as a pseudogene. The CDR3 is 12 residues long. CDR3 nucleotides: TGTGCCAGCAGCGCCACAGGGGTTGAAGCTTTCTTT. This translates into CASSATGVEAFF.

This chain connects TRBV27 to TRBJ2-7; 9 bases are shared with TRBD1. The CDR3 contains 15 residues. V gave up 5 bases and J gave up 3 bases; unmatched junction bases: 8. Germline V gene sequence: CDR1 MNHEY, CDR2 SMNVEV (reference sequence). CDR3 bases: TGTGCCAGCAGTCAAAGGACAGGGGCCGTCTACGAGCAGTACTTC. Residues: CASSQRTGAVYEQYF.

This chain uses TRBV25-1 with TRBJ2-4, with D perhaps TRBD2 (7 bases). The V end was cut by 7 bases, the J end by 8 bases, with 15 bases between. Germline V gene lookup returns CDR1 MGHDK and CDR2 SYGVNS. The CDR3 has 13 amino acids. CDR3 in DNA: TGTGCCAGCATCGGGGGGCCTGGGGACATTCAGTACTTC. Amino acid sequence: CASIGGPGDIQYF.

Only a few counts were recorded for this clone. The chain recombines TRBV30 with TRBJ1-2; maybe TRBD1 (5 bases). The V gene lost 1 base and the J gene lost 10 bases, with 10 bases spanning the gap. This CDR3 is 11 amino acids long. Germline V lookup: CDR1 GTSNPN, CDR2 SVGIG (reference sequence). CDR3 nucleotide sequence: TGTGCCTGGAGTGGCAGGGACGTCTACACCTTC. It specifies CAWSGRDVYTF.

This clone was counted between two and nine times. The chain's CDR3 is CATTRTRGSYEQYF. CDR3 in DNA: TGTGCCACCACTCGGACCAGGGGCTCCTACGAGCAGTACTTC. The chain is built from TRBV6-1 and TRBJ2-7; a weak D match, TRBD1 (6 bases). V lost 10 bases, J lost 0 bases, and 16 bases lay in between. This CDR3 region has 14 residues. Germline-derived CDR1 and CDR2 are MNHNS and SASEGT.